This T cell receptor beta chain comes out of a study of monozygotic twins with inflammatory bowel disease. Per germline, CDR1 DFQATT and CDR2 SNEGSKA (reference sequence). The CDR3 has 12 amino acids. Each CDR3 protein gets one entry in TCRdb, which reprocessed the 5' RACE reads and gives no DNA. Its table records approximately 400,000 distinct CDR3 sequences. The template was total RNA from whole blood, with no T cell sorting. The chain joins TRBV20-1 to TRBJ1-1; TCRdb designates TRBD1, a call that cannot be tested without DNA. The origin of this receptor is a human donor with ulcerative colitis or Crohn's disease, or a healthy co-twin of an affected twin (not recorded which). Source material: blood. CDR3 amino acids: CSARKGASEAFF.